What follows are 8 T cell receptor beta chains derived from one specimen sequenced in a study of T cell responses to AZD1222 COVID-19 vaccine. Data came from immunoSEQ multiplex PCR; TCRdb stores just in-frame clones and leaves some out. The data hold some 200,000 clones, with approximately 91% observed a single time. The source material was peripheral blood, sampled on day 0 of AZD1222 vaccination. Receptors originate from an adult in good health.

The rearrangement joins TRBV14 to TRBJ1-2; the match to TRBD1 covers 7 bases. CDR3 length equals 11 residues. The ends lost 8 bases at V and 7 bases at J; junction bases unmatched: 4. The germline gives CDR1 SGHDN, CDR2 FVKESK. The CDR3 sequence: CASGTGVGYTF. The CDR3 DNA is TGTGCCAGCGGCACAGGGGTTGGCTACACCTTC.

V is TRBV27 and J is TRBJ1-4; D is unresolved. Germline CDR1 and CDR2: MNHEY and SMNVEV (reference sequence). This CDR3 contains 12 residues. V shed 6 bases and J shed 4 bases, with 6 bases lying between them. CDR3 sequence (DNA): TGTGCCAGCAGGGCCTTTAATGAAAAACTGTTTTTT. Protein product: CASRAFNEKLFF.

This clone appeared a single time. The chain uses TRBV29-1 and TRBJ1-1; possibly TRBD1 for D (6 bases). In germline, CDR1 is SQVTM, CDR2 ANQGSEA. The CDR3 totals 12 residues. V was shortened by 4 bases and J by 5 bases, with 11 bases between the two germline ends. DNA of the CDR3: TGCAGCGTTGGAGGGGGAGGGACTGAAGCTTTCTTT. It codes for CSVGGGGTEAFF.

The chain is built from TRBV27 and TRBJ1-4; no firm D call. Trimming cost V 3 bases and J 8 bases, with 10 bases left between them. The CDR3 extends over 13 amino acids. CDR1 is MNHEY and CDR2 is SMNVEV in the germline V gene (reference sequence). The CDR3 DNA reads TGTGCCAGCAGTTTCGGATTTAGCGAAAAACTGTTTTTT. Encoded protein: CASSFGFSEKLFF.

This rearrangement joins TRBV11-2 to TRBJ2-5, with D maybe TRBD2 (6 bases). The CDR3 length is 13 residues. Trimming removed 5 bases from V and 3 bases from J, with 10 bases in between. Germline CDR1 SGHAT, CDR2 FQNNGV. CDR3 DNA: TGTGCCAGCAGCCGGGGGAACGAAGAGACCCAGTACTTC. Translated, it gives CASSRGNEETQYF.

The gene calls are TRBV6-6 and TRBJ1-2, with 8 bases identical to TRBD1. V was pared by 7 bases and J by 2 bases, with 6 bases of the junction left unmatched. CDR3 length: 14 residues. Germline CDR1 is MNHNY and CDR2 is SVGAGI (reference sequence). The CDR3 DNA follows: TGTGCCAGCATCCAGGGGGCGCTGAACTATGGCTACACCTTC. Translating gives CASIQGALNYGYTF.

The chain couples TRBV13 to TRBJ2-1; no firm D call. V lost 3 bases to trimming and J lost 5 bases, with 14 bases between them. Germline V gene sequence: CDR1 PRHDT, CDR2 FYEKMQ (reference sequence). The CDR3 length is 15 residues. CDR3: CASSLRGSGDNEQFF. DNA of the CDR3: TGTGCCAGCAGCTTGCGAGGCTCTGGGGACAATGAGCAGTTCTTC.

This chain uses TRBV15 with TRBJ2-7; D remains ambiguous. Per germline, CDR1 LNHNV and CDR2 YYDKDF (reference sequence). CDR3 length: 12 amino acids. Trimming stripped 1 base from V and 3 bases from J, with 4 bases between. The CDR3 DNA follows: TGTGCCACCAGCAGAGGGGTCTACGAGCAGTACTTC. This encodes CATSRGVYEQYF.